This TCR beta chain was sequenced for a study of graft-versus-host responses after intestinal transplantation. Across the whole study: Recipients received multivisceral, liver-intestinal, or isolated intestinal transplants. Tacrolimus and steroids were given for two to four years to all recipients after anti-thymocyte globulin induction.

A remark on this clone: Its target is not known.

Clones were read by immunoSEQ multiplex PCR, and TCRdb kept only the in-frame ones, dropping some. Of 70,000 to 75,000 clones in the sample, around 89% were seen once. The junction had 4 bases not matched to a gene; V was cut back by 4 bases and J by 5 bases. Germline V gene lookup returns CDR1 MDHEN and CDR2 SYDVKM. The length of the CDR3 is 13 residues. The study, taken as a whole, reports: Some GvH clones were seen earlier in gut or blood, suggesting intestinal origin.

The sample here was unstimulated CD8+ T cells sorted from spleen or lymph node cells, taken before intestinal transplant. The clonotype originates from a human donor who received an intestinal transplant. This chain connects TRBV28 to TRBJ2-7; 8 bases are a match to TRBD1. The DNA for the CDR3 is TGTGCCAGCAGTTCTACAGGGGGAGACGAGCAGTACTTC. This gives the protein CASSSTGGDEQYF.